A selection of T cell receptor beta chains follows, all from one sample in a study of PD-1 blockade in classical Hodgkin lymphoma. Some clones are missing from TCRdb's copy, which holds only in-frame ones; the method was immunoSEQ multiplex PCR. The table has about 7,800 clones, approximately 80% seen once. Sequences were derived from CD8+ T cells from blood, sampled before the fourth cycle of nivolumab. Every receptor here comes from a human donor with classical Hodgkin lymphoma. CDR3s include the opening cysteine and the closing phenylalanine or tryptophan. Fields, in order: D gene, V gene, CDR3 protein. D genes are given only for firm matches.

- TRBV25-1 CASEGLGNTGELFF
TRBD1 TRBV10-3 CAISESLDRSAHGYTF
TRBD2 TRBV29-1 CSVGGVTLSGEQYF
- TRBV6-5 CASSYPLGGGVSEQYF
- TRBV5-4 CASSFFGGNEQFF
- TRBV5-4 CASSSVSQGIYGYTF
- TRBV5-1 CASSLPTYGYTF
- TRBV7-9 CASSSVSGGYTDTQYF
TRBD2 TRBV19 CASSIELASMETQYF
TRBD1 TRBV6-5 CASSYRQGKDGYTF
- TRBV9 CASSVGTVGGEKLFF
TRBD2 TRBV5-6 CASSLEESGDSTDTQYF
TRBD1 TRBV6-1 CASSEQGVGSGNTIYF
TRBD1 TRBV7-9 CASSLPPGQGAHEQYF
TRBD2 TRBV7-2 CASSLGVLAGTETQYF
- TRBV11-2 CASSLGSGTEAFF
- TRBV4-2 CASSQTGTDQETQYF
- TRBV9 CASSEGGSSYEQYF
- TRBV5-5 CASSFRDGYTF
- TRBV18 CASSTAGSPLHF
- TRBV9 CASSVVIGPTEAFF
TRBD1 TRBV4-1 CASSQERTGDTDTQYF
TRBD2 TRBV5-8 CASSIGTSGVTDTQYF
- TRBV5-4 CASSFWGEGETQYF
- TRBV15 CAGGSNTGELFF
- TRBV13 CASSLEGDAKNIQYF
TRBD2 TRBV7-7 CASSSGTGTSEPEDEQFF
TRBD1 TRBV28 CASSLPRGRIQPQHF
TRBD2 TRBV29-1 CSVEGGAGVRETQYF
- TRBV9 CASSALPGIINSGANVLTF
- TRBV7-9 CASSLITDTQYF
- TRBV7-2 CASSLGVANTEAFF
- TRBV5-6 CASSSGPHEQYF
- TRBV29-1 CSVDYGPDEQYF
- TRBV7-8 CASSLVEGYNQPQHF
TRBD2 TRBV6-5 CASSYRTSNEQYF
- TRBV11-2 CASSLDFVRVSSYNEQFF
- TRBV28 CASSFVDWGLQETQYF
- TRBV19 CASSTVADSSYEQYF
TRBD2 TRBV5-6 CASSPLGLAGGAYNEQFF
TRBD2 TRBV7-1 CASSWTSSNEQFF
TRBD1 TRBV29-1 CSVGQGVSYEQYF
- TRBV11-2 CASSLTGSSSYEQYF
- TRBV5-4 CASSLGQWALNTEAFF
TRBD1 TRBV4-2 CASSLQGEETQYF
TRBD1 TRBV7-2 CASSSGQGESPLHF
TRBD2 TRBV4-1 CASSAPGLAVYEQYF
TRBD1 TRBV4-1 CASSQVMGQGAKNIQYF
- TRBV4-1 CASSQAAAVYNEQFF
- TRBV5-4 CASSLGGREGQLTEAFF
TRBD1 TRBV5-4 CASSWGQGGKLFF
- TRBV5-1 CASSLKALYEQYF